Included here is one T cell receptor (beta chain) sequence, with context. Per germline, CDR1 KGHSH and CDR2 LQKENI. Trimming removed 0 bases at V and 2 bases at J, with 14 bases between. The CDR3 is 17 amino acids. The data belong to a study of blood T cell repertoires in COVID-19. The wider study: Acute-phase and convalescent COVID-19 samples originated in the United States, Italy and Spain. Sources were T cells, B-cell-depleted T cells, or PBMCs; the material itself was cDNA or gDNA.

Authors' processing steps: Cell counts per sample came from amplifying reference gene primers. This table comes from immunoSEQ multiplex PCR, and its TCRdb copy is limited to in-frame clones, with some not included. D and trimming come from the DNA, and the V and J calls and clone size come from that table. The repertoire consists of about 120,000 clones, with 78% occurring once and the leading ten covering roughly 2.1%. The specimen sequenced was peripheral blood. The genes are TRBV18 and TRBJ1-5; tentative D call: TRBD1 (6 bases). The clonotype comes from a man between 70 and 80 years old with acute or convalescent COVID-19. The CDR3 loop is CASSPPGGALGNQPQHF. Here the CDR3 DNA reads TGTGCCAGCTCACCACCGGGGGGGGCGTTGGGCAATCAGCCCCAGCATTTT.